These 15 T cell receptor beta chains came from one sample sequenced in a study of T and B cells in COVID-19 patients. Multiplex PCR with BIOMED2 TRB-A/B primer pools amplified TRB rearrangements. Each CDR3 protein gets one entry after TCRdb re-called the multiplex PCR reads with MiXCR. The repertoire includes over 8,000 distinct CDR3 sequences, approximately 35% of them detected once, and roughly 53% sits in the top ten. Each TRB amplification used 250-500 ng of genomic DNA from blood. The specimen sequenced was blood. The source of these receptors is a human donor with active COVID-19.

The rearrangement uses TRBV30 and TRBJ1-2; D gene ambiguous. V lost 4 bases and J 5 bases, leaving 14 bases between the germline ends. CDR1 is GTSNPN and CDR2 is SVGIG in the germline V gene (reference sequence). The CDR3 sequence is 13 residues long. Here the CDR3 DNA reads TGTGCCTGGAACAGCCAGTCAATATATGGCTACACCTTC. Translation gives CAWNSQSIYGYTF.

V is TRBV6-5 and J is TRBJ1-2; D gene ambiguous. CDR1 is MNHEY, CDR2 SVGAGI, per germline. This CDR3 spans 13 amino acids. V was clipped by 5 bases and J by 5 bases, with 12 bases between them. Here the CDR3 reads CASSQDGKYGYTF. The CDR3 DNA is TGTGCCAGCAGTCAAGACGGCAAATATGGCTACACCTTC.

On this clonotype: The junction and the germline gene differ at one end; a read error may be behind it. The genes are TRBV5-6 and TRBJ1-4; a weak D match, TRBD1 (6 bases). Per germline, CDR1 SGHDT and CDR2 YYEEEE. The CDR3 extends over 14 amino acids. The CDR3: CASTWRIGGEKLFF. The CDR3 nucleotides read TGCGCCAGCACCTGGAGGATAGGGGGTGAAAAACTGTTTTTT.

The chain carries TRBV6-2 or TRBV6-3 and TRBJ2-5; D gene unclear. The CDR3 is made up of 11 amino acids. Trimming cost V 6 bases and J 4 bases, with 6 bases left between them. Germline-derived CDR1 and CDR2 are MNHEY and SVGEGT. The CDR3 here is CASRSGETQYF. Here the CDR3 DNA reads TGTGCCAGCAGATCGGGAGAGACCCAGTACTTC.

The V gene is TRBV18, the J gene TRBJ2-6; the D gene is possibly TRBD2 (5 bases). Trimming left V 6 bases short and J 0 bases short, with 12 bases between. Germline CDR1 KGHSH, CDR2 LQKENI. The CDR3 is made up of 16 amino acids. The CDR3 loop reads CASSPPGSSGANVLTF. The CDR3 DNA sequence: TGTGCCAGCTCCCCCCCGGGGAGCTCTGGGGCCAACGTCCTGACTTTC.

Here the CDR3 reads CASSLTSGTETQYF. CDR3 bases: TGCGCCAGCAGCTTGACTAGCGGAACGGAGACCCAGTACTTC. This sequence joins TRBV5-1 and TRBJ2-5; 8 nucleotides line up with TRBD2. Losses at the gene ends were 1 base for V and 5 bases for J; bases not matched to a gene: 4. This CDR3 is built from 14 residues. CDR1 and CDR2 (germline): SGHRS, YFSETQ.

This clonotype was seen only a few times. The chain is built from TRBV12-3 or TRBV12-4 and TRBJ2-3, with TRBD2 matching over 8 bases. CDR3 length: 14 residues. V was pared by 8 bases and J by 5 bases, with 9 bases of the junction left unmatched. CDR3 in DNA: TGTGCCAGCCGGGGGCTAGCGGGTGGAGATACGCAGTATTTT. Amino acids: CASRGLAGGDTQYF.

This clonotype has more than one count but fewer than ten. The chain couples TRBV19 to TRBJ2-2; the D gene is possibly TRBD2 (5 bases). The CDR3 is 15 residues long. V was pared by 3 bases and J by 5 bases, with 13 bases between. Germline loops: CDR1 LNHDA, CDR2 SQIVND (reference sequence). This chain's CDR3 is CASSIGVLGTGELFF. The CDR3 bases are TGTGCCAGTAGTATCGGGGTTTTGGGAACCGGGGAGCTGTTTTTT. Complete variable domain (other parts from reference TRBV19 and TRBJ2-2): DGGITQSPKYLFRKEGQNVTLSCEQNLNHDAMYWYRQDPGQGLRLIYYSQIVNDFQKGDIAEGYSVSREKKESFPLTVTSAQKNPTAFYLCASSIGVLGTGELFFGEGSRLTVL.

This clonotype was counted a few times. The rearrangement uses TRBV19 and TRBJ2-4, with unresolved D. Between the trimmed V and J ends, which lost 2 bases and 3 bases, there was a span of 8 bases. Germline assignment: CDR1 LNHDA and CDR2 SQIVND (reference sequence). The CDR3 is 14 residues long. The CDR3 DNA follows: TGTGCCAGTAGTATAAAATTGGACAAAAACATTCAGTACTTC. It encodes CASSIKLDKNIQYF.

This clonotype has only one observation. The V and J genes are TRBV18 and TRBJ1-5, with D tentatively TRBD1 (6 bases). The length of the CDR3 is 17 residues. V shed 1 base and J shed 1 base, with 14 bases lying between them. CDR1 and CDR2 from the germline V gene are KGHSH and LQKENI. CDR3: CASSPRGGSGSNQPQHF. CDR3 in DNA: TGTGCCAGCTCACCACGAGGGGGGTCGGGAAGCAATCAGCCCCAGCATTTT.

Within the sample, this clonotype is large. The rearrangement joins TRBV7-6 to TRBJ2-3; D not resolved. The CDR3 length is 16 residues. CDR1 is SGHVS and CDR2 is FNYEAQ in the germline V gene. V was pared by 5 bases and J by 3 bases, with 18 bases between. CDR3 sequence reads: CASSPNPSGPTDTQYF. The CDR3 DNA is TGTGCCAGCAGCCCGAATCCGAGTGGGCCAACAGATACGCAGTATTTT.

This clonotype was seen more than once but under ten times. The chain has TRBV6-6 and TRBJ2-2; the match to TRBD2 covers 9 bases. Germline V CDR1 and CDR2: MNHNY, SVGAGI (reference sequence). Trimming at V came to 2 bases and at J to 2 bases, leaving 15 bases not matched to a gene. The CDR3 loop spans 20 amino acids. CDR3 amino acids: CASSYHVSRASGDNTGELFF. In DNA, the CDR3 is TGTGCCAGCAGTTACCATGTTTCCCGGGCTAGCGGGGATAACACCGGGGAGCTGTTTTTT.

This clonotype occurred a few times. This chain joins TRBV24-1 and TRBJ2-3; 8 bases align to TRBD1. Germline V CDR1 and CDR2: KGHDR, SFDVKD. CDR3 size: 16 residues. The trim removed 4 bases at V and 0 bases at J, leaving 5 bases unmatched. The CDR3, as DNA: TGTGCCACCAGTGACCGGACAGGGATGAGCACAGATACGCAGTATTTT. Translation: CATSDRTGMSTDTQYF.

The chain employs TRBV13 and TRBJ1-4, with D tentatively TRBD1 (6 bases). Trimming pared 6 bases from V and 4 bases from J, leaving 18 bases between. This CDR3 is 16 amino acids long. Germline lookup yields CDR1 PRHDT and CDR2 FYEKMQ (reference sequence). The CDR3 loop is CASRNRAGTVNEKLFF. CDR3 DNA: TGTGCCAGCAGAAACAGGGCGGGTACGGTTAATGAAAAACTGTTTTTT.

The chain's CDR3 is CASSPPERETQYF. CDR3 DNA: TGTGCCAGCAGCCCCCCGGAACGGGAGACCCAGTACTTC. This rearrangement joins TRBV7-6 to TRBJ2-5; D remains ambiguous. The CDR3 is 13 residues long. Trimming stripped 5 bases from V and 5 bases from J, with 12 bases between. The germline CDR1 and CDR2 sequences are SGHVS and FNYEAQ.